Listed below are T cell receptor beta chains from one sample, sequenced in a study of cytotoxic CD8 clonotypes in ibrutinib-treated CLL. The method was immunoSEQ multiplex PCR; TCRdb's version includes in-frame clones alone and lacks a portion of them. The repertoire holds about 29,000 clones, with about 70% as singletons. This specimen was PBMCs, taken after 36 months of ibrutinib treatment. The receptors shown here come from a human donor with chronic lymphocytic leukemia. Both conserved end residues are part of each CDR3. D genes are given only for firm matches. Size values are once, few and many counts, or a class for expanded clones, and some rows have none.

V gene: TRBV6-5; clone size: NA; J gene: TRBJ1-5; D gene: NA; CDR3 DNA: TGTGCCAGCATGACTCTTGGCGGCAATCAGCCCCAGCATTTT; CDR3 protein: CASMTLGGNQPQHF
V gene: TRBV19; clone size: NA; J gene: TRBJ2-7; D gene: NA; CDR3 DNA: TGTGCCAGTAGTATAGATGGCCAGGGGATTTCCTACGAGCAGTACTTC; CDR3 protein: CASSIDGQGISYEQYF
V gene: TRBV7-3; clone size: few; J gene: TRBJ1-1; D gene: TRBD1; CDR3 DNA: TGTGCCAGCAGCCCGGGACAGGGACTGAACACTGAAGCTTTCTTT; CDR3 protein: CASSPGQGLNTEAFF
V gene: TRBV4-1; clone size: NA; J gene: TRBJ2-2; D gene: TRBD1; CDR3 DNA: TGCGCCAGCAGCCCGAGGGACAGGTCGAACACCGGGGAGCTGTTTTTT; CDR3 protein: CASSPRDRSNTGELFF
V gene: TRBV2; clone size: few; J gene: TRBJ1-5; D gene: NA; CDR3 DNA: TGTGCCAGCAGTGAACAGTCAGTAAGCAATCAGCCCCAGCATTTT; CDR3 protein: CASSEQSVSNQPQHF
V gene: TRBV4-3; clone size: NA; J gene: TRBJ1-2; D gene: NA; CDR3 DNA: TGCGCCAGCAGCCCTACAAGGGACTATGGCTACACCTTC; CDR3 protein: CASSPTRDYGYTF
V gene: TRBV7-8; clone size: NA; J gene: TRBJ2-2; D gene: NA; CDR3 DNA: TGTGCCAGCAGCTTAGTTGCCGGGTTGGACACCGGGGAGCTGTTTTTT; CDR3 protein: CASSLVAGLDTGELFF
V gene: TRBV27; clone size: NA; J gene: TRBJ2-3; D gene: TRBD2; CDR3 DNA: TGTGCCAGCAGCCGACTAGCGGGGGGGCGGGATACGCAGTATTTT; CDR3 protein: CASSRLAGGRDTQYF
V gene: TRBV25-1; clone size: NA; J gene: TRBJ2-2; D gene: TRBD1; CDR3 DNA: TGTGCCAGCAGTGAATATGGCAGGGGGCAGAACACCGGGGAGCTGTTTTTT; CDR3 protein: CASSEYGRGQNTGELFF
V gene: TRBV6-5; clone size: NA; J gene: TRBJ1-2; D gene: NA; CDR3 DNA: TGTGCCAGCACACGTGGAGGCTATGGCTACACCTTC; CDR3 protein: CASTRGGYGYTF
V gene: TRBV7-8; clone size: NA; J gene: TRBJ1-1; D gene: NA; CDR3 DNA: TGTGCCAGCAGCCACCCCCAGGGACTGGACACTGAAGCTTTCTTT; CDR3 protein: CASSHPQGLDTEAFF
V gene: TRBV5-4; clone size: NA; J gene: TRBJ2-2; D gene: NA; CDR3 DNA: TGTGCCAGCAGCTTGGTGGGGGCGGGTTCCGGGGAGCTGTTTTTT; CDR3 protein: CASSLVGAGSGELFF
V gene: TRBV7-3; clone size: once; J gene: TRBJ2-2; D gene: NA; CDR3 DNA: TGTGCCAGCAGCTTAAGTCTGGACACCGGGGAGCTGTTTTTT; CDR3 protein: CASSLSLDTGELFF
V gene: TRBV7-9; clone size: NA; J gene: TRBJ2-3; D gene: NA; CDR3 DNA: TGTGCCAGCAGCCTCTCAGGGCCCACAGATACGCAGTATTTT; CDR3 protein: CASSLSGPTDTQYF
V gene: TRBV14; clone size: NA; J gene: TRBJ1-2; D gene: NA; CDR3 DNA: TGTGCCAGCAGCCAAGAGGCAGGAGCTAACTATGGCTACACCTTC; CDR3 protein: CASSQEAGANYGYTF
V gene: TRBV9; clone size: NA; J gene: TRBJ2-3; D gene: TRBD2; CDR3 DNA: TGTGCCAGCAGCCTCTCGGGGGGTTGGAGTACGCAGTATTTT; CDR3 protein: CASSLSGGWSTQYF
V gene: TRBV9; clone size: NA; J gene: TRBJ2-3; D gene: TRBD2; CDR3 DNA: TGTGCCAGCAGCGTAGAGGGCGGGGGGGCAGATACGCAGTATTTT; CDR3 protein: CASSVEGGGADTQYF
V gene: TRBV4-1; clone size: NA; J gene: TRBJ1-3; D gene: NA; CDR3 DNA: TGCGCCAGCAGCCGCAGACAGGACTCTGGAAACACCATATATTTT; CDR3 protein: CASSRRQDSGNTIYF
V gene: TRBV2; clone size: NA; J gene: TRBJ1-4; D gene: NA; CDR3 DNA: TGTGCCAGCAGTGTGGAGGGAACTAATGAAAAACTGTTTTTT; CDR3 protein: CASSVEGTNEKLFF
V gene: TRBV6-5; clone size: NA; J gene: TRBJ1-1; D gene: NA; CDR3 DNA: TGTGCCAGCAGTTACTCTCAGAACACTGAAGCTTTCTTT; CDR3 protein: CASSYSQNTEAFF
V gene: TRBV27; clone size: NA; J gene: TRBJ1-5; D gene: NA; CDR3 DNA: TGTGCCAGCAGTTTGACCAGGGGATACAATCAGCCCCAGCATTTT; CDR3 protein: CASSLTRGYNQPQHF
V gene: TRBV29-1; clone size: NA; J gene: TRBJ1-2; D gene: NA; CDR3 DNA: TGCAGCGTTGAGAACTTAAACTATGGCTACACCTTC; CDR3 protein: CSVENLNYGYTF
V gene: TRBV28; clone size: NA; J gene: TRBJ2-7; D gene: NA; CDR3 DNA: TGTGCCAGCAGTTCGGGCAGGAGCTCCTACGAGCAGTACTTC; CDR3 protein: CASSSGRSSYEQYF
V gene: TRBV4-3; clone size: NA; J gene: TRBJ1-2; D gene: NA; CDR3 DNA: TGCGCCAGCAGCCATGACATGCAGAACTATGGCTACACCTTC; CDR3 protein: CASSHDMQNYGYTF
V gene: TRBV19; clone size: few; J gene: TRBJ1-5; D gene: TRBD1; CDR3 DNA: TGTGCCAGTAGTCACACGGACAGGGCCTTTGAGCCCCAGCATTTT; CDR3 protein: CASSHTDRAFEPQHF
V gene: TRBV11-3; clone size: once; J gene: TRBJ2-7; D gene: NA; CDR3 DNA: TGTGCCAGCACTCCGTTATCAGCAACCGGCCACGAGCAGTACTTC; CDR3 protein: CASTPLSATGHEQYF
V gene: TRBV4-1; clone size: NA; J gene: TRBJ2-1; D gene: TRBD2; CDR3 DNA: TGCGCCAGCAGCCAAGTCCCAGCGGGGGCCAACAATGAGCAGTTCTTC; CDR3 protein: CASSQVPAGANNEQFF
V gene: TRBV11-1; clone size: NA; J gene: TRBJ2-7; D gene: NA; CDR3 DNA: TGTGCCAGCAGCTTAGCCCCCCAGGGTTCCTACGAGCAGTACTTC; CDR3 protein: CASSLAPQGSYEQYF
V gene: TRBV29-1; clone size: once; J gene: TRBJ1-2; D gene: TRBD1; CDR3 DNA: TGCAGCGTTGAACCAGGGGGCAATCGCTATGGCTACACCTTC; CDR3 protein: CSVEPGGNRYGYTF
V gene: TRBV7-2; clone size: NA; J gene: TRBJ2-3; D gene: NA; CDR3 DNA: TGTGCCAGCAGACGACCGTCGTTCCCCGGGGAGGATACGCAGTATTTT; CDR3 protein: CASRRPSFPGEDTQYF
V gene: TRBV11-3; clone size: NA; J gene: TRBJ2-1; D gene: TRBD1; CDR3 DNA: TGTGCCAGCAGCCCGGGACAGGGGGGAGTCAATGAGCAGTTCTTC; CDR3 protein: CASSPGQGGVNEQFF
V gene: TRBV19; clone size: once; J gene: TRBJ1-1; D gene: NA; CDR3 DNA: TGTGCCAGTAGAAACACCACTCCCGGGGCTGAAGCTTTCTTT; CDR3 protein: CASRNTTPGAEAFF
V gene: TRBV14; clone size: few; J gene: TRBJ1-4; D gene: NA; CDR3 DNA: TGTGCCAGCAGCCAAGCCCGGGCAGGGGAAAAACTGTTTTTT; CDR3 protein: CASSQARAGEKLFF
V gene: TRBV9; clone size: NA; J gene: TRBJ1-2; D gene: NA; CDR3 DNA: TGTGCCAGCAGCGTAGGTGGCAGGGGTGCCTATGGCTACACCTTC; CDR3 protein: CASSVGGRGAYGYTF
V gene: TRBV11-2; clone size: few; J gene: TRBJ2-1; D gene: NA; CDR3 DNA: TGTGCCAGCAGCTTAGGTGCGGCACGTGAGCAGTTCTTC; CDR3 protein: CASSLGAAREQFF
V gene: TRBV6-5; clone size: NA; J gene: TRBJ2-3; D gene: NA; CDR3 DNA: TGTGCCAGCAGCCGGGCTCGCACAGATACGCAGTATTTT; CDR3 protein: CASSRARTDTQYF
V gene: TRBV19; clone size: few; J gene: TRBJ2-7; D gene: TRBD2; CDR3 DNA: TGTGCCAGTAGTATAACGGCCGGCGGGGGGAACTACGAGCAGTACTTC; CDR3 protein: CASSITAGGGNYEQYF